A selection of T cell receptor beta chains follows, all from one sample in a study of PD-1 blockade in mismatch repair-deficient tumors. Only in-frame clones appear in the TCRdb table, and some are missing; sequencing was by immunoSEQ multiplex PCR. This sample has tens of thousands of clones; approximately 84% occur once, and the top ten carry less than 9%. Source: peripheral blood, taken roughly 21 weeks after starting pembrolizumab. The receptor set was obtained from an adult with mismatch repair-deficient cancer. The CDR3 runs from the conserved cysteine through the conserved F or W. Each record gives: J gene, D gene, clone size, V gene, CDR3 protein, CDR3 DNA. D genes are given only for firm matches. Rows give clone size only sometimes, using once, few, many, or a class for an expanded clone.

TRBJ2-1	NA	NA	TRBV11-2	CASSLGLYINEQFF	TGTGCCAGCAGCTTGGGATTGTACATCAATGAGCAGTTCTTC
TRBJ1-3	NA	NA	TRBV7-7	CASSLDLTNTIYF	TGTGCTAGCAGCTTAGACCTAACAAACACCATATATTTT
TRBJ2-2	NA	NA	TRBV27	CATAGRTNTGELFF	TGTGCCACGGCGGGACGGACGAACACCGGGGAGCTGTTTTTT
TRBJ2-1	NA	NA	TRBV5-1	CASSLVGYNEQFF	TGCGCCAGCAGCTTGGTTGGATACAATGAGCAGTTCTTC
TRBJ1-2	TRBD1	NA	TRBV7-9	CASSREQGLGGYTF	TGTGCCAGCAGCCGGGAACAGGGGTTAGGAGGCTACACCTTC
TRBJ2-2	TRBD2	once	TRBV4-1	CASSQVAGLANTGELFF	TGCGCCAGCAGCCAAGTTGCGGGACTAGCAAACACCGGGGAGCTGTTTTTT
TRBJ1-4	NA	NA	TRBV10-3	CAITGQPNEKLFF	TGTGCCATCACCGGACAGCCTAATGAAAAACTGTTTTTT
TRBJ1-2	NA	NA	TRBV19	CASTPDSGYGYTF	TGTGCCAGTACTCCGGACAGCGGCTATGGCTACACCTTC
TRBJ1-3	TRBD1	NA	TRBV18	CASSNRDSGNTIYF	TGTGCCAGCTCAAACCGGGACAGCGGAAACACCATATATTTT
TRBJ2-3	NA	NA	TRBV28	CASSFTYSGTDTQYF	TGTGCCAGCAGTTTTACCTACAGTGGCACAGATACGCAGTATTTT
TRBJ2-7	NA	once	TRBV7-2	CASSLAGQALGEQYF	TGTGCCAGCAGCTTAGCCGGGCAGGCCTTGGGAGAGCAGTACTTC
TRBJ2-1	NA	NA	TRBV29-1	CSVEDRGTYNEQFF	TGCAGCGTTGAAGATCGGGGTACCTACAATGAGCAGTTCTTC
TRBJ2-3	TRBD1	NA	TRBV6-1	CASSAGQGADTQYF	TGTGCCAGCAGTGCGGGACAGGGGGCAGATACGCAGTATTTT
TRBJ2-2	TRBD2	NA	TRBV7-3	CASSPGLAGGPNTGELFF	TGTGCCAGCAGCCCGGGACTAGCGGGAGGGCCCAACACCGGGGAGCTGTTTTTT
TRBJ2-1	TRBD2	NA	TRBV7-2	CASSRDGGTSVEQFF	TGTGCCAGCAGCCGAGACGGGGGGACTAGCGTTGAGCAGTTCTTC
TRBJ1-5	NA	NA	TRBV19	CATGKEGISNQPQHF	TGTGCCACAGGTAAAGAGGGGATAAGTAATCAGCCCCAGCATTTT
TRBJ2-7	NA	NA	TRBV19	CASTKKGYAVPYEQYF	TGTGCCAGTACCAAAAAAGGCTACGCGGTCCCCTACGAGCAGTACTTC
TRBJ1-4	TRBD1	NA	TRBV6-6	CASSYPGGNEKLFF	TGTGCCAGCAGTTACCCAGGGGGTAATGAAAAACTGTTTTTT
TRBJ2-3	TRBD2	NA	TRBV5-3	CARSTRERERPCYTDTQYF	TGTGCCAGAAGCACCAGAGAGCGGGAGCGACCCTGTTACACAGATACGCAGTATTTT
TRBJ2-1	NA	NA	TRBV7-3	CASSLGESYNEQFF	TGTGCCAGCAGCTTGGGGGAATCCTACAATGAGCAGTTCTTC
TRBJ1-2	NA	few	TRBV29-1	CSVAEMDSDGYTF	TGCAGCGTGGCAGAAATGGACAGCGATGGCTACACCTTC
TRBJ2-7	NA	once	TRBV6-1	CASSEQRRTSVGKQYF	TGTGCCAGCAGTGAGCAGAGGAGGACCTCGGTGGGGAAGCAGTACTTC